Below, 19 T cell receptor beta chains from the same sample are listed, as sequenced in a study of T cells of healthy individuals. TCRdb passed the 5' RACE reads through MiXCR, listing each CDR3 protein once. The sample consists of 100,000 or so distinct CDR3 sequences, roughly 18% of them appearing once. The origin of the receptors is a human donor in good health.

This clonotype showed up just a few times. This chain connects TRBV27 to TRBJ1-1; no clear D gene. The germline V gene has CDR1 MNHEY and CDR2 SMNVEV (reference sequence). CDR3 length: 13 residues. The germline V and J ends were trimmed by 3 bases and 6 bases, with 11 bases remaining between them. The CDR3 loop is CASSLVAGPEAFF. CDR3 bases: TGTGCCAGCAGTTTGGTCGCAGGCCCTGAAGCTTTCTTT.

This clonotype was seen ten or more times. The chain couples TRBV27 to TRBJ2-7, with D possibly matching TRBD2 (7 bases). CDR1 is MNHEY and CDR2 is SMNVEV in the germline V gene (reference sequence). The length of the CDR3 is 14 residues. The V and J ends lost 8 bases and 5 bases respectively, with 19 bases between them. CDR3 DNA: TGTGCCAGCGCTAAGGGGGGGGCTGGCAACGAGCAGTACTTC. Its protein is CASAKGGAGNEQYF.

This clonotype was counted many times. This sequence joins TRBV7-2 and TRBJ2-2; a possible D gene is TRBD2 (6 bases). V lost 5 bases and J 6 bases, leaving 22 bases between the germline ends. The germline gives CDR1 SGHTA, CDR2 FQGNSA. The CDR3 is 17 amino acids. The CDR3 DNA sequence: TGTGCCAGCAGCCCCCATTCGGCGGGGCCTCAATCCGGGGAGCTGTTTTTT. Translation: CASSPHSAGPQSGELFF.

This clonotype has a handful of counts. The V gene is TRBV24-1, the J gene TRBJ2-3; D call uncertain. The CDR3 has 14 residues. The germline V gene has CDR1 KGHDR and CDR2 SFDVKD. The germline V and J ends were trimmed by 8 bases and 4 bases, with 15 bases remaining between them. In nucleotides, the CDR3 is TGTGCCACCAAAGACCCCGGACGGGCAGATACGCAGTATTTT. It yields the protein CATKDPGRADTQYF.

In its sample, this clonotype was seen a few times. The CDR3 is CASSGALSTDTQYF. CDR3 bases: TGCGCCAGCAGTGGGGCACTAAGCACAGATACGCAGTATTTT. The chain joins TRBV23-1 to TRBJ2-3, with a tentative D call TRBD1 (5 bases). TRBV23-1 carries the ORF label, with uncertain function. The CDR3 runs to 14 residues. V was cut by 5 bases and J by 0 bases, with 9 bases left in between.

The chain couples TRBV7-6 to TRBJ2-7, with D possibly being TRBD1 (5 bases). The CDR3 extends over 13 amino acids. CDR1 is SGHVS, CDR2 FNYEAQ, per germline. V lost 2 bases, J lost 6 bases, and 11 bases lay in between. The CDR3 sequence is CASSLKGFGEQYF. The CDR3 DNA follows: TGTGCCAGCAGCTTAAAGGGGTTCGGCGAGCAGTACTTC.

CDR3 coding DNA: TGCAGTGCTGTGGAGGGCTATGGCTACACCTTC. Translating gives CSAVEGYGYTF. This chain connects TRBV20-1 to TRBJ1-2; D uncertain. Germline V lookup: CDR1 DFQATT, CDR2 SNEGSKA (reference sequence). The length of the CDR3 is 11 residues. Trimming pared 5 bases from V and 4 bases from J, leaving 8 bases between.

This CDR3 is CASIYSGTGRNQPQHF. The CDR3 DNA follows: TGTGCCAGCATTTACAGCGGGACAGGGAGGAATCAGCCCCAGCATTTT. This chain joins TRBV28 and TRBJ1-5, with 9 positions matching TRBD1. J was trimmed by 4 bases and V by 7 bases; bases with no gene match: 11. Looked up from germline, CDR1 is MDHEN and CDR2 is SYDVKM. CDR3 length: 16 amino acids.

This clonotype was detected ten times or more. CDR3 loop: CASSPGHSTDTQYF. Written as DNA, the CDR3 is TGTGCCAGCAGTCCCGGCCATAGCACAGATACGCAGTATTTT. This chain uses TRBV12-3 or TRBV12-4 with TRBJ2-3; D gene unclear. CDR3 length equals 14 residues. The V gene lost 5 bases and the J gene lost 0 bases, with 9 bases spanning the gap.

This clonotype turned up a few times. The chain combines TRBV6-1 with TRBJ2-7; D perhaps matches TRBD2 (5 bases). In germline, CDR1 is MNHNS, CDR2 SASEGT. This CDR3 spans 15 amino acids. V was cut by 5 bases and J by 0 bases, with 14 bases left in between. CDR3 residues: CASSSLRLSSYEQYF. DNA of the CDR3: TGTGCCAGCAGTTCCCTCAGACTAAGCTCCTACGAGCAGTACTTC.

The chain has TRBV28 and TRBJ1-1, with D tentatively TRBD1 (6 bases). The germline CDR1 and CDR2 sequences are MDHEN and SYDVKM. Trimming shortened V by 2 bases and J by 4 bases, and 11 bases separated the two germline ends. The CDR3 runs to 14 residues. The CDR3 here is CASSLTGLVTEAFF. DNA of the CDR3: TGTGCCAGCAGTTTAACAGGGCTTGTCACTGAAGCTTTCTTT. Full variable domain (remainder filled in from reference TRBV28 and TRBJ1-1): DVKVTQSSRYLVKRTGEKVFLECVQDMDHENMFWYRQDPGLGLRLIYFSYDVKMKEKGDIPEGYSVSREKKERFSLILESASTNQTSMYLCASSLTGLVTEAFFGQGTRLTVV.

In this sample, this clonotype turned up a few times. The J gene is TRBJ2-7, the V gene TRBV18; D is perhaps TRBD1 (6 bases). CDR3 length: 15 residues. V lost 0 bases to trimming and J lost 3 bases, with 12 bases between them. Germline V gives CDR1 KGHSH, CDR2 LQKENI. The DNA of the CDR3 is TGTGCCAGCTCACCACCGGGGGTAGGGGGCTACGAGCAGTACTTC. Translation: CASSPPGVGGYEQYF. The whole variable domain, filled in from reference TRBV18 and TRBJ2-7, reads NAGVMQNPRHLVRRRGQEARLRCSPMKGHSHVYWYRQLPEEGLKFMVYLQKENIIDESGMPKERFSAEFPKEGPSILRIQQVVRGDSAAYFCASSPPGVGGYEQYFGPGTRLTVT.

This clonotype was seen more than once but under ten times. The CDR3 sequence: CASRRLDTEAFF. In DNA form, the CDR3 reads TGTGCCAGCCGGCGTCTGGACACTGAAGCTTTCTTT. V and J are TRBV2 and TRBJ1-1; D is undetermined. V dropped 8 bases and J dropped 3 bases, with 10 bases sitting between them. Germline CDR1 SNHLY, CDR2 FYNNEI. The CDR3 runs 12 residues.

The chain recombines TRBV7-3 with TRBJ2-3, with 10 bases matching TRBD2. Germline V gene sequence: CDR1 SGHTA, CDR2 FQGTGA. This CDR3 spans 15 amino acids. Germline trimming cut 5 bases from V and 3 bases from J; bases unmatched to any gene: 5. The CDR3 region has the DNA TGTGCCAGCAGCCCTAGCGGGAGTTGGACAGATACGCAGTATTTT. Translating gives CASSPSGSWTDTQYF.

This chain joins TRBV7-3 and TRBJ2-3; 8 bases fit TRBD2. Germline V gene lookup returns CDR1 SGHTA and CDR2 FQGTGA. CDR3 length: 17 amino acids. V lost 9 bases, J lost 2 bases, and 16 bases stayed unmatched. The CDR3: CARLPGERGSITDTQYF. The CDR3 coding sequence is TGTGCCAGATTACCGGGAGAGCGGGGGAGTATCACAGATACGCAGTATTTT.

This rearrangement joins TRBV15 to TRBJ1-5; a possible D gene is TRBD1 (5 bases). This CDR3 is built from 15 residues. Germline V lookup: CDR1 LNHNV, CDR2 YYDKDF (reference sequence). V was cut by 6 bases and J by 0 bases, with 12 bases left in between. This CDR3 is CATSQGAVSNQPQHF. DNA for the CDR3: TGTGCCACCAGTCAAGGGGCGGTTAGCAATCAGCCCCAGCATTTT.

This chain uses TRBV7-8 with TRBJ2-2; no definite D call. This CDR3 spans 14 amino acids. The V end was cut by 6 bases, the J end by 7 bases, with 15 bases between. Germline CDR1 reads SGHVS; CDR2 reads FQNEAQ. This CDR3 reads CASSLLVSGGELFF. CDR3 nucleotide sequence: TGTGCCAGCAGTTTACTGGTGTCTGGCGGGGAGCTGTTTTTT.

This clonotype showed up many times. V and J are TRBV20-1 and TRBJ2-5, with D perhaps TRBD1 (6 bases). V was clipped by 6 bases and J by 2 bases, with 19 bases between them. The germline gives CDR1 DFQATT, CDR2 SNEGSKA (reference sequence). The CDR3 length is 15 residues. CDR3 sequence reads: CSASASGQSQETQYF. The CDR3 DNA reads as TGCAGTGCCTCCGCGTCGGGACAATCGCAAGAGACCCAGTACTTC.

J is TRBJ1-2 and V is TRBV12-3 or TRBV12-4; D might be TRBD1 (6 bases). The CDR3 extends over 16 amino acids. Trimming removed 9 bases at V and 9 bases at J, with 29 bases between. The CDR3 sequence is CASYHLGGRIWGSYTF. Here the CDR3 DNA reads TGTGCCAGTTATCACTTGGGGGGCAGAATCTGGGGGAGCTACACCTTC.